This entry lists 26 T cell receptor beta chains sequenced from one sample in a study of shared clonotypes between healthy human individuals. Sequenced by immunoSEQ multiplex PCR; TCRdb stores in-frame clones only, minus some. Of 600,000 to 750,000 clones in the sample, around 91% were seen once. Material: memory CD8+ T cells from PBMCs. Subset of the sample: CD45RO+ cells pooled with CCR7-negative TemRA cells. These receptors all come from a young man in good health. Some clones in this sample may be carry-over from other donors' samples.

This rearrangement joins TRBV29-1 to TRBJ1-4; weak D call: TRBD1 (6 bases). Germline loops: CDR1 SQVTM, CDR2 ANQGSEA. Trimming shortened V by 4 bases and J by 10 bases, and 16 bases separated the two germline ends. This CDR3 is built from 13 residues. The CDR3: CSVAAVEGGKLFF. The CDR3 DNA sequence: TGCAGCGTTGCCGCAGTTGAGGGGGGAAAACTGTTTTTT.

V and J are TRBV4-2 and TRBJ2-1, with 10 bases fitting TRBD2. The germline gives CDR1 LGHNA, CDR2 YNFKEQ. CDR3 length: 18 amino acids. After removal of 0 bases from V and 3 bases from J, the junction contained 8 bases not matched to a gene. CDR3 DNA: TGTGCCAGCAGCCAAGAAGTGACTAGCGGGTTAGACTACAATGAGCAGTTCTTC. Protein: CASSQEVTSGLDYNEQFF.

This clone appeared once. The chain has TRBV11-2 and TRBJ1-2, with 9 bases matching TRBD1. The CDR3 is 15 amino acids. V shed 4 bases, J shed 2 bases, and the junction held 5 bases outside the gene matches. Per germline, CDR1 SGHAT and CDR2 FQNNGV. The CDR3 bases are TGTGCCAGCAGCTCCCGGACAGGGGTGAACTATGGCTACACCTTC. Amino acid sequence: CASSSRTGVNYGYTF.

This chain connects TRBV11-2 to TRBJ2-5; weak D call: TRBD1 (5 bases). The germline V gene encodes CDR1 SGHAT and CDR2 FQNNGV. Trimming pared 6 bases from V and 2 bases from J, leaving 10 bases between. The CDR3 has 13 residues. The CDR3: CASSWTRQETQYF. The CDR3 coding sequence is TGTGCCAGCAGTTGGACACGTCAAGAGACCCAGTACTTC. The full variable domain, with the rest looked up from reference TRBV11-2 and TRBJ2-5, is EAGVAQSPRYKIIEKRQSVAFWCNPISGHATLYWYQQILGQGPKLLIQFQNNGVVDDSQLPKDRFSAERLKGVDSTLKIQPAKLEDSAVYLCASSWTRQETQYFGPGTRLLVL.

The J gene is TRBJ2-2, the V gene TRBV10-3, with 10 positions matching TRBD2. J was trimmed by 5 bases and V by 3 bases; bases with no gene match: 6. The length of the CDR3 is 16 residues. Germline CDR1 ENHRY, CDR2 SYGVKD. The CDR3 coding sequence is TGTGCCATCAGTGAAGTACTAGCGGGGTCAACCGGGGAGCTGTTTTTT. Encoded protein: CAISEVLAGSTGELFF.

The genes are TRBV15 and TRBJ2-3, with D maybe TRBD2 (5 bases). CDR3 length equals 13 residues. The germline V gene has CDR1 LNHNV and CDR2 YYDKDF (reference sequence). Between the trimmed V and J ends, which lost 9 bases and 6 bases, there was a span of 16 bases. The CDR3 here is CATGWERMDTQYF. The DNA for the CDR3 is TGTGCCACGGGGTGGGAGAGAATGGATACGCAGTATTTT. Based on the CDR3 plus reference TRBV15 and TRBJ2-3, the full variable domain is DAMVIQNPRYQVTQFGKPVTLSCSQTLNHNVMYWYQQKSSQAPKLLFHYYDKDFNNEADTPDNFQSRRPNTSFCFLDIRSPGLGDTAMYLCATGWERMDTQYFGPGTRLTVL.

Here the CDR3 DNA reads TGTGCCAGCAGCGCGGGACTAGCGGGAGTCTACGAGCAGTACTTC. Residues: CASSAGLAGVYEQYF. The genes are TRBV7-2 and TRBJ2-7; 14 bases match TRBD2. The germline V gene has CDR1 SGHTA and CDR2 FQGNSA. The CDR3 spans 15 residues. Unmatched junction bases numbered 3, after V lost 5 bases and J lost 3 bases.

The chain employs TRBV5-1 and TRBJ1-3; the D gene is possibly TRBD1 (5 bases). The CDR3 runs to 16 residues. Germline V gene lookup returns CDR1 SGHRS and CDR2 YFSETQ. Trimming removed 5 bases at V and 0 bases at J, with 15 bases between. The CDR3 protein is CASSYGLGASGNTIYF. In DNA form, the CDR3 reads TGCGCCAGCAGTTACGGTCTAGGGGCCTCTGGAAACACCATATATTTT.

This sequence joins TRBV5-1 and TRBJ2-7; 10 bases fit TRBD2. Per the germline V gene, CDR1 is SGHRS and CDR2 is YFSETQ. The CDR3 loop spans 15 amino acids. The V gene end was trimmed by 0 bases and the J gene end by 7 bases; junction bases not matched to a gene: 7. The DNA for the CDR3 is TGCGCCAGCAGCTTGGACCTAGCGGGAGCTCGGGAGCAGTACTTC. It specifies CASSLDLAGAREQYF.

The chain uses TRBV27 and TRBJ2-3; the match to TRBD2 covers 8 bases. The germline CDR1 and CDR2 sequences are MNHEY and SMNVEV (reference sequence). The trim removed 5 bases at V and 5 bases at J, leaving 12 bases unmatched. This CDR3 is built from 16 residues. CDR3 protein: CASSPRSGRRIDTQYF. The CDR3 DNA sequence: TGTGCCAGCAGTCCCAGAAGCGGGAGAAGGATAGATACGCAGTATTTT.

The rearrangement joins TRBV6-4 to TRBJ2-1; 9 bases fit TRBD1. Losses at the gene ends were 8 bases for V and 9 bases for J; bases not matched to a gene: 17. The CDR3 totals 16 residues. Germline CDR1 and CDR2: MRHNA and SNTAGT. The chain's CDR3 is CASVGRDREALAEQFF. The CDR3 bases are TGTGCCAGCGTAGGCCGGGACAGGGAGGCCTTGGCTGAGCAGTTCTTC.

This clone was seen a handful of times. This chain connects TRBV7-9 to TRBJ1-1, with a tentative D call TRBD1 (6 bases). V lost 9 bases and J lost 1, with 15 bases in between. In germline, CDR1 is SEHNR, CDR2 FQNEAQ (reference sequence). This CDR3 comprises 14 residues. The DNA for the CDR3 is TGTGCCAGTAATTCCGGGGGCAGGAACACTGAAGCTTTCTTT. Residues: CASNSGGRNTEAFF.

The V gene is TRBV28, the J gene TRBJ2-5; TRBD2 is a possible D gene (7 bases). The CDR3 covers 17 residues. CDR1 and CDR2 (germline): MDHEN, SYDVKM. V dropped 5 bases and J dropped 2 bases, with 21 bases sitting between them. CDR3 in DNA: TGTGCCAGCAGTCTCCCGGGGGGACCGAGGGGGCAAGAGACCCAGTACTTC. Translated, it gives CASSLPGGPRGQETQYF.

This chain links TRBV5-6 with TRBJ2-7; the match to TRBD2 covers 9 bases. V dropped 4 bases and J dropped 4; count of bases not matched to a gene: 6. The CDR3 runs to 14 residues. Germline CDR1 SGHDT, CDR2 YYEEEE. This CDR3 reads CASSPGGRVYEQYF. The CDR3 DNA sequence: TGTGCCAGCAGCCCTGGCGGGAGGGTTTACGAGCAGTACTTC.

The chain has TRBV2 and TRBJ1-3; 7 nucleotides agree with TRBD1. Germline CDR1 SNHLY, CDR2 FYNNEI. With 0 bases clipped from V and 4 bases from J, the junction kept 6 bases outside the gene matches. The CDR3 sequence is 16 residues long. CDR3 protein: CASSEAPGGFGNTIYF. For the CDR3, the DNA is TGTGCCAGCAGTGAAGCCCCAGGGGGATTCGGAAACACCATATATTTT.

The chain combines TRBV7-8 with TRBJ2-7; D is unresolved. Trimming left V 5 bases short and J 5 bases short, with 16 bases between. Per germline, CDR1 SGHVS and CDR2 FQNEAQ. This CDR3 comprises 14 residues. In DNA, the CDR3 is TGTGCCAGCAGCCCTGGTTGGCGTGATCACGAGCAGTACTTC. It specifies CASSPGWRDHEQYF.

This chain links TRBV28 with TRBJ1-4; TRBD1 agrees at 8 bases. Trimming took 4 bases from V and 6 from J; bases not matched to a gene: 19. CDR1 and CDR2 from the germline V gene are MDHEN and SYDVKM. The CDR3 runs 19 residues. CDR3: CASSSPVPGGARVYEKLFF. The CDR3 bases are TGTGCCAGCAGTTCCCCCGTTCCAGGGGGCGCAAGGGTATATGAAAAACTGTTTTTT.

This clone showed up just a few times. CDR3 residues: CASSLRPDTEAFF. CDR3 nucleotide sequence: TGCGCCAGCAGCTTGCGGCCGGACACTGAAGCTTTCTTT. The chain joins TRBV5-1 to TRBJ1-1; no firm D call. CDR1 and CDR2 from the germline V gene are SGHRS and YFSETQ. CDR3 size: 13 residues. Trimming shortened V by 1 base and J by 3 bases, and 7 bases separated the two germline ends.

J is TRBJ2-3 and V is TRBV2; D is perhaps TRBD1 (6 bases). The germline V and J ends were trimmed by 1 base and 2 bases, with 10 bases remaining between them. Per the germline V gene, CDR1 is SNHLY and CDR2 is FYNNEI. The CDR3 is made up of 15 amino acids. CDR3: CASSEGTADTDTQYF. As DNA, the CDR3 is TGTGCCAGCAGTGAAGGGACAGCGGACACAGATACGCAGTATTTT. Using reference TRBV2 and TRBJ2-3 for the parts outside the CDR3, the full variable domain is EPEVTQTPSHQVTQMGQEVILRCVPISNHLYFYWYRQILGQKVEFLVSFYNNEISEKSEIFDDQFSVERPDGSNFTLKIRSTKLEDSAMYFCASSEGTADTDTQYFGPGTRLTVL.

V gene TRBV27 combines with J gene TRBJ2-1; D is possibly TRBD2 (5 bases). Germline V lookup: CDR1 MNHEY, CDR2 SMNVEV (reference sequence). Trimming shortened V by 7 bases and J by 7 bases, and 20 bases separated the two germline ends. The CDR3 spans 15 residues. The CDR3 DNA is TGTGCCAGCACCCGTGGGGTCGGGGTTGGGAATGAGCAGTTCTTC. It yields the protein CASTRGVGVGNEQFF.

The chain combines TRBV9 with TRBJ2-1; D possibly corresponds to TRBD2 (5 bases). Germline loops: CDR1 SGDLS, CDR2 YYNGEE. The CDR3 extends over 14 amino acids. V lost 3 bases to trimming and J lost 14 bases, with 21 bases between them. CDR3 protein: CASSDPGVLRVEFF. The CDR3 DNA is TGTGCCAGCAGCGACCCCGGGGTACTCCGGGTTGAGTTCTTC. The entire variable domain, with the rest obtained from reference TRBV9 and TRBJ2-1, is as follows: DSGVTQTPKHLITATGQRVTLRCSPRSGDLSVYWYQQSLDQGLQFLIQYYNGEERAKGNILERFSAQQFPDLHSELNLSSLELGDSALYFCASSDPGVLRVEFFGPGTRLTVL.

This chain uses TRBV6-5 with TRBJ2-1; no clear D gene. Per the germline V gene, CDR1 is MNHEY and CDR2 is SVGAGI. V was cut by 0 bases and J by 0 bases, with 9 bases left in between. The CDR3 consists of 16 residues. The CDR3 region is CASSYSGSSSYNEQFF. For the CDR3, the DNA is TGTGCCAGCAGTTACTCCGGGTCGAGCTCCTACAATGAGCAGTTCTTC.

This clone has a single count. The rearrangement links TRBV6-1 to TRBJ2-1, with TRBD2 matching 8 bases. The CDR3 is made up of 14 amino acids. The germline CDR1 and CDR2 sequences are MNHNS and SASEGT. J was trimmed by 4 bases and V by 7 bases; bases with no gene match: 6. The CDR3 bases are TGTGCCAGCACCCGGGAGGGCCTTTACAATGAGCAGTTCTTC. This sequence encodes CASTREGLYNEQFF.

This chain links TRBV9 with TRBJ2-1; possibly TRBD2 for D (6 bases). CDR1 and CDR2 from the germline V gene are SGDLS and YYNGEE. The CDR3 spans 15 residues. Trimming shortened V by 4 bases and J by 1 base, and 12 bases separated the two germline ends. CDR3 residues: CASSTSSGSYNEQFF. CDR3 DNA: TGTGCCAGCAGCACAAGTAGCGGTTCCTACAATGAGCAGTTCTTC.

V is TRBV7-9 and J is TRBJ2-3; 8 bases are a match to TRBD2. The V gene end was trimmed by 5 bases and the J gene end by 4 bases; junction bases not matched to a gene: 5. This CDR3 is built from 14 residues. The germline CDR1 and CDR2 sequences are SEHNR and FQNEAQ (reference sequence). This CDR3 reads CASSPGLVSDTQYF. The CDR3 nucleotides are TGTGCCAGCAGCCCGGGACTAGTGTCAGATACGCAGTATTTT.

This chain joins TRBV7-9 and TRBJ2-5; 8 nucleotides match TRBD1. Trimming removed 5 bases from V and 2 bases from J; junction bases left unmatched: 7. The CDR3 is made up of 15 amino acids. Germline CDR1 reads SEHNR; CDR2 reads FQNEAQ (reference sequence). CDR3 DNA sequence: TGTGCCAGCAGCACACGACAGGGGAGTCAAGAGACCCAGTACTTC. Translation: CASSTRQGSQETQYF.